This T cell receptor (beta chain) was identified during a study of T-cell reconstitution after alpha-beta-depleted transplantation in children. The CDR3 is 15 residues long. Trimming took 1 base from V and 6 from J; bases not matched to a gene: 5. Per the germline V gene, CDR1 is SSHAT and CDR2 is FNYEAQ (reference sequence). A word on this clonotype: Its specificity is not known.

A TCRbeta library incorporating unique molecular identifiers was prepared. TCRdb recomputed calls from the PCR reads with MiXCR, one row per CDR3 protein. Among approximately 230,000 distinct CDR3 sequences listed, roughly 25% were seen once. Study-wide points: The high TCRbeta diversity at day 60 in some patients came from surviving recipient T cells and thymic progenitors. Diversity and T-cell counts at one year after transplant derived mostly from new T cells. Several hundred expanded graft clones reportedly gave rise to the alpha-beta T cells present about two months after transplant.

This receptor was taken from a girl aged 2 to 10 with Fanconi anemia, due to receive a stem cell transplant. The gene calls are TRBV7-7 and TRBJ2-1; the match to TRBD2 covers 8 bases. This sample comprised PBMCs, obtained before TCRalphabeta/CD19-depleted stem cell transplant. The DNA of the CDR3 is TGTGCCAGCAGCTTAGTACCGGGGGGGCTCAATGAGCAGTTCTTC. Protein sequence: CASSLVPGGLNEQFF.